One sample yielded the 14 T cell receptor beta chains listed below, sequenced in a study of blood T cell repertoires in COVID-19. Clones were read by immunoSEQ multiplex PCR, and TCRdb kept only the in-frame ones, dropping some. The sample has some 390,000 clones; around 87% are singletons. The specimen was peripheral blood. Receptors were obtained from an older woman with COVID-19, enrolled during active disease.

The chain employs TRBV7-3 and TRBJ2-3; tentative D call: TRBD1 (6 bases). The V and J ends lost 5 bases and 4 bases respectively, with 13 bases between them. The CDR3 extends over 14 amino acids. Germline V gene lookup returns CDR1 SGHTA and CDR2 FQGTGA. CDR3: CASSQTGGADTQYF. CDR3 bases: TGTGCCAGCAGCCAGACAGGCGGAGCAGATACGCAGTATTTT.

V and J are TRBV5-4 and TRBJ2-7; TRBD1 agrees at 8 bases. The J segment lost 1 base and the V segment lost 3 bases, leaving 6 bases of the junction unmatched. CDR1 SGHNT and CDR2 YYREEE come from the germline V gene (reference sequence). CDR3 size: 15 residues. CDR3 protein: CASSSKQGDSYEQYF. CDR3 DNA: TGTGCCAGCAGCTCGAAACAGGGGGATTCCTACGAGCAGTACTTC.

The genes are TRBV6-1 and TRBJ2-7, with TRBD2 matching 11 bases. V shed 4 bases, J shed 5 bases, and the junction held 4 bases outside the gene matches. CDR3 length: 14 amino acids. CDR1 and CDR2 (germline): MNHNS, SASEGT. As DNA, the CDR3 is TGTGCCAGCAGTGTAGCGGGGGGGAATAACGAGCAGTACTTC. It yields the protein CASSVAGGNNEQYF.

The J gene is TRBJ1-1, the V gene TRBV11-3; 7 bases agree with TRBD1. The CDR3 consists of 13 residues. In germline, CDR1 is SGHNT, CDR2 YENEEA. V lost 3 bases, J lost 6 bases, and 4 bases stayed unmatched. DNA of the CDR3: TGTGCCAGCAGCTTGACAGGGCTGTCTGAAGCTTTCTTT. Translation gives CASSLTGLSEAFF.

This clone is a singleton in its sample. J is TRBJ2-7 and V is TRBV5-1, with 7 bases that match TRBD1. The trim removed 4 bases at V and 3 bases at J, leaving 10 bases unmatched. This CDR3 has 15 amino acids. Germline CDR1 and CDR2: SGHRS and YFSETQ. CDR3 DNA sequence: TGCGCCAGCAGCCCCGCCGGGACAGCCCTCTACGAGCAGTACTTC. Translation gives CASSPAGTALYEQYF. The full variable domain, its missing parts supplied by reference TRBV5-1 and TRBJ2-7, is KAGVTQTPRYLIKTRGQQVTLSCSPISGHRSVSWYQQTPGQGLQFLFEYFSETQRNKGNFPGRFSGRQFSNSRSEMNVSTLELGDSALYLCASSPAGTALYEQYFGPGTRLTVT.

The chain's CDR3 is CASSTLEGGQPQHF. The CDR3 nucleotides read TGTGCCAGCAGCACCCTCGAAGGGGGTCAGCCCCAGCATTTT. The V call is TRBV21-1, the J call TRBJ1-5; the tabulated D call, TRBD1, remains unverified against the DNA. TRBV21-1 is tagged as a pseudogene. This CDR3 is built from 14 residues.

CDR3 region: CASSRDRVTEQYF. The CDR3 DNA follows: TGTGCCAGCAGCCGGGACAGGGTCACCGAGCAGTACTTC. The chain couples TRBV5-4 to TRBJ2-7, with 9 positions matching TRBD1. J gave up 6 bases and V 4 bases, and 5 bases lay outside the gene matches. The CDR3 runs 13 residues. Germline CDR1 and CDR2: SGHNT and YYREEE (reference sequence).

In this sample, this clone turned up once. The CDR3 sequence is CASSATGSYTDTQYF. Written as DNA, the CDR3 is TGTGCCAGCAGCGCCACAGGGAGTTACACAGATACGCAGTATTTT. This chain joins TRBV9 and TRBJ2-3, with a tentative D call TRBD1 (6 bases). V was trimmed by 3 bases and J by 2 bases, leaving 13 bases between them. Germline V gives CDR1 SGDLS, CDR2 YYNGEE. The CDR3 spans 15 residues.

The chain has TRBV28 and TRBJ1-2; tentative D call: TRBD1 (6 bases). The CDR3 runs 13 residues. Germline values: CDR1 MDHEN, CDR2 SYDVKM. Trimming shortened V by 6 bases and J by 7 bases, and 15 bases separated the two germline ends. For the CDR3, the DNA is TGTGCCAGCAGATCGTCCGGGACAACTGGCTACACCTTC. The encoded protein is CASRSSGTTGYTF.

The J gene is TRBJ1-4, the V gene TRBV2, with TRBD1 matching 8 bases. Germline V gene sequence: CDR1 SNHLY, CDR2 FYNNEI. The trim removed 7 bases at V and 5 bases at J, leaving 9 bases unmatched. The length of the CDR3 is 15 residues. CDR3 DNA sequence: TGTGCCAGCATTAGGGTGGACAGGGAGAATGAAAAACTGTTTTTT. Protein: CASIRVDRENEKLFF.

The chain has TRBV4-2 and TRBJ2-5, with 15 bases fitting TRBD2. Germline V lookup: CDR1 LGHNA, CDR2 YNFKEQ. The V segment lost 0 bases and the J segment 5 bases; nucleotides outside the gene matches: 7. The CDR3 has 18 residues. CDR3 protein: CASSQEGLAGGIIETQYF. The CDR3 DNA reads TGTGCCAGCAGCCAAGAGGGACTAGCGGGGGGTATTATCGAGACCCAGTACTTC.

V usage is TRBV29-1 and J usage is TRBJ1-1; D uncertain. This CDR3 has 15 amino acids. The germline V gene has CDR1 SQVTM and CDR2 ANQGSEA. V lost 7 bases to trimming and J lost 0 bases, with 18 bases between them. CDR3 residues: CSGDNTPGMNTEAFF. In DNA, the CDR3 is TGCAGCGGAGATAACACCCCAGGAATGAACACTGAAGCTTTCTTT.

The chain carries TRBV5-4 and TRBJ2-7; 9 bases fit TRBD1. The CDR3 is made up of 15 amino acids. J lost 3 bases, V lost 2 bases, and 6 bases had no gene match. CDR1 is SGHNT, CDR2 YYREEE, per germline (reference sequence). The CDR3 sequence: CASSLGTGNFYEQYF. The CDR3 coding sequence is TGTGCCAGCAGCTTAGGGACAGGGAATTTCTACGAGCAGTACTTC.

This clone was seen once. At the DNA level, this CDR3 is encoded by other sequences in the same sample as well. This chain links TRBV5-1 with TRBJ2-7; D possibly corresponds to TRBD1 (6 bases). CDR3 length equals 12 residues. With 4 bases removed from V and 4 bases from J, the gap between germline ends came to 9 bases. CDR1 and CDR2 (germline): SGHRS, YFSETQ. CDR3 DNA: TGCGCCAGCAGCCCCCAGGGGTACGAGCAGTACTTC. Its protein product is CASSPQGYEQYF. Combining the CDR3 with reference TRBV5-1 and TRBJ2-7 gives the whole variable domain KAGVTQTPRYLIKTRGQQVTLSCSPISGHRSVSWYQQTPGQGLQFLFEYFSETQRNKGNFPGRFSGRQFSNSRSEMNVSTLELGDSALYLCASSPQGYEQYFGPGTRLTVT.